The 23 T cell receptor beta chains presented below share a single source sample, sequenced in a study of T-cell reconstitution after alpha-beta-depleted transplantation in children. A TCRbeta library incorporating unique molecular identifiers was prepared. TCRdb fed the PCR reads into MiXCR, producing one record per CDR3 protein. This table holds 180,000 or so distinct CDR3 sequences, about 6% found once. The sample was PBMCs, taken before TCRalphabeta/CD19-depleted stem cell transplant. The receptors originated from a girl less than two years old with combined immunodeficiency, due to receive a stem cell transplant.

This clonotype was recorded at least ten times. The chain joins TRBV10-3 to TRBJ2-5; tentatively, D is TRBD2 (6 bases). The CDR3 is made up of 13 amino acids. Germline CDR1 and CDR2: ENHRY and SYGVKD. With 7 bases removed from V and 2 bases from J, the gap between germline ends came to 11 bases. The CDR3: CAITPGLQETQYF. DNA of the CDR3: TGTGCCATCACCCCGGGACTTCAAGAGACCCAGTACTTC.

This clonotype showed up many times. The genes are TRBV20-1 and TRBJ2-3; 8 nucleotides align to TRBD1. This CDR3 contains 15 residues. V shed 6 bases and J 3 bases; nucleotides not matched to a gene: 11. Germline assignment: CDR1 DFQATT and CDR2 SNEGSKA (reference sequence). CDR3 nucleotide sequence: TGCAGTGCCCACGCCGACAGGGGCAGGACAGATACGCAGTATTTT. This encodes CSAHADRGRTDTQYF.

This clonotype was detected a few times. DNA of the CDR3: TGTGCCAGCAGCTTGCGGGGCCTCTCCTACAATGAGCAGTTCTTC. Translated, it gives CASSLRGLSYNEQFF. The V and J genes are TRBV11-3 and TRBJ2-1; tentatively, D is TRBD2 (6 bases). The V end lost 3 bases, the J end lost 0 bases, and 9 bases lay between the germline ends. Germline V gives CDR1 SGHNT, CDR2 YENEEA. The CDR3 runs to 15 residues.

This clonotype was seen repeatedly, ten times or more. The CDR3 DNA is TGTGCCAGCAACCAGAGGAGTCGGGAGGGGGGAGATACGCAGTATTTT. Amino acids: CASNQRSREGGDTQYF. The chain links TRBV12-3 or TRBV12-4 to TRBJ2-3; TRBD2 agrees at 8 bases. CDR3 length: 16 amino acids. Unmatched junction bases numbered 14, after V lost 7 bases and J lost 5 bases.

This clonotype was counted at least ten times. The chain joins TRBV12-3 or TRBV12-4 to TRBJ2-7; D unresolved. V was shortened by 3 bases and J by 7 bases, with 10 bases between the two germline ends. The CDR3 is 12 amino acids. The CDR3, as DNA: TGTGCCAGCAGTTTTGGACGGAATGAGCAGTACTTC. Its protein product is CASSFGRNEQYF.

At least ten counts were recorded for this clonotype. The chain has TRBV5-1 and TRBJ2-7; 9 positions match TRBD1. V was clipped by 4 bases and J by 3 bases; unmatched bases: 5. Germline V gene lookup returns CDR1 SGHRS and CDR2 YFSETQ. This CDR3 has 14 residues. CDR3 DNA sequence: TGCGCCAGCAGCCCTTGGACAGGGGACTACGAGCAGTACTTC. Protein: CASSPWTGDYEQYF.

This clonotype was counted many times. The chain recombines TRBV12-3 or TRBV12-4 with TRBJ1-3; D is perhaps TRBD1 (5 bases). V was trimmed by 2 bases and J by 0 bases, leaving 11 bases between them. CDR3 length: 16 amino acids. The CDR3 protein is CASSLQGELSGNTIYF. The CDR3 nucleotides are TGTGCCAGCAGTTTACAGGGAGAGCTCTCTGGAAACACCATATATTTT.

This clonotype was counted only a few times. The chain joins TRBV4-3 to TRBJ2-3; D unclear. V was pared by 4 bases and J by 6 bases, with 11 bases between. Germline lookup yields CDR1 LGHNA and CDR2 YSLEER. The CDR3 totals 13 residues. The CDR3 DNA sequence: TGCGCCAGCAGCCCATCCTTTGGGGATACGCAGTATTTT. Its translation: CASSPSFGDTQYF.

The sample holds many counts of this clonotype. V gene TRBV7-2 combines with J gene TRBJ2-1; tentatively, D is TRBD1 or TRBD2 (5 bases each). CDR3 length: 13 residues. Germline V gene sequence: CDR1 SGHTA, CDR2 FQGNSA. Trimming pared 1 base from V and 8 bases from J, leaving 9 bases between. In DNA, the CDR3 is TGTGCCAGCAGCTTAGGTGGGGGTGATGAGCAGTTCTTC. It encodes CASSLGGGDEQFF.

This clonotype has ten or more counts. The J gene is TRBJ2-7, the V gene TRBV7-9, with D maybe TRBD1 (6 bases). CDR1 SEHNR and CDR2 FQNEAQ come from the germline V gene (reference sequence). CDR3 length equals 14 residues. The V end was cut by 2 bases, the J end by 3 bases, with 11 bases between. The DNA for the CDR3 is TGTGCCAGCAGCTTACTCGGACAGAACTACGAGCAGTACTTC. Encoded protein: CASSLLGQNYEQYF.

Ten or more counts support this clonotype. The CDR3 is CASSPGLAGTYEQYF. Here the CDR3 DNA reads TGCGCCAGCAGCCCTGGACTAGCGGGGACGTACGAGCAGTACTTC. The chain combines TRBV5-1 with TRBJ2-7, with 12 bases identical to TRBD2. CDR3 length equals 15 residues. Unmatched junction bases numbered 6, after V lost 4 bases and J lost 4 bases. The germline V gene has CDR1 SGHRS and CDR2 YFSETQ.

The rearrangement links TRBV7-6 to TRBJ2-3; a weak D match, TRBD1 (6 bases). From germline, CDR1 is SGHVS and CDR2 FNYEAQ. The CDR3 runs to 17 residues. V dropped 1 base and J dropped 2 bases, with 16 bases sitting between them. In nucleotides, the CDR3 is TGTGCCAGCAGCTTAGAGGGACACCAAAGGCACACAGATACGCAGTATTTT. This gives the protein CASSLEGHQRHTDTQYF.

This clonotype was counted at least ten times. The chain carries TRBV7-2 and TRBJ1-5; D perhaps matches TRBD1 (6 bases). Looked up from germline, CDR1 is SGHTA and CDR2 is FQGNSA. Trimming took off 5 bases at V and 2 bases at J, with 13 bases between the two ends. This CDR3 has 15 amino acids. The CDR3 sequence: CASSLDSSGNQPQHF. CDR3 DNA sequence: TGTGCCAGCAGCCTGGACAGTAGCGGCAATCAGCCCCAGCATTTT.

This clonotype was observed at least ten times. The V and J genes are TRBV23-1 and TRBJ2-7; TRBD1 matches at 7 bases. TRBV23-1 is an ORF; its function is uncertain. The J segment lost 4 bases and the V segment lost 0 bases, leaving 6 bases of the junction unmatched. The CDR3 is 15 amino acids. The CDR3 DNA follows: TGCGCCAGCAGTCAATCGGGACAGTCGGATTACGAGCAGTACTTC. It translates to CASSQSGQSDYEQYF.

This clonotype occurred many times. The CDR3 DNA follows: TGTGCCACCAGCAGTGGACAAGCCCCGCGGCAAGAGACCCAGTACTTC. This sequence encodes CATSSGQAPRQETQYF. The J gene is TRBJ2-5, the V gene TRBV15, with a weak D call TRBD1 (5 bases). V lost 3 bases to trimming and J lost 2 bases, with 16 bases between them. This CDR3 is 16 amino acids long. CDR1 and CDR2 (germline): LNHNV, YYDKDF (reference sequence).

CDR3 bases: TGCGCCAGCAGCCAAGTGAGGACTTTAGCCAAAAACATTCAGTACTTC. This codes for CASSQVRTLAKNIQYF. This rearrangement joins TRBV4-1 to TRBJ2-4; D is perhaps TRBD2 (5 bases). Trimming took off 1 base at V and 0 bases at J, with 10 bases between the two ends. Germline assignment: CDR1 MGHRA and CDR2 YSYEKL. The CDR3 covers 16 residues.

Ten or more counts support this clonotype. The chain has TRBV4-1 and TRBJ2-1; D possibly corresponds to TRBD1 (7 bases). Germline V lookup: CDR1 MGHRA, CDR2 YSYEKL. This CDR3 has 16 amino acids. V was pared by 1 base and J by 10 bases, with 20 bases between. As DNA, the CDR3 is TGCGCCAGCAGCCAAGGGCGGGACAGCTACCTTAGGGAGCAGTTCTTC. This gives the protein CASSQGRDSYLREQFF.

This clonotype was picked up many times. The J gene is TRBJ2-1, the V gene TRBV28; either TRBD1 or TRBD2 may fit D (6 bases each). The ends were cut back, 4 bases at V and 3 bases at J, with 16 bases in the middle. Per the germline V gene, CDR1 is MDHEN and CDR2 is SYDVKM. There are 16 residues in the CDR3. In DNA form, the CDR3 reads TGTGCCAGCAGTTCTCTTGGGGGGCAGCTCTACAATGAGCAGTTCTTC. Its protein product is CASSSLGGQLYNEQFF.

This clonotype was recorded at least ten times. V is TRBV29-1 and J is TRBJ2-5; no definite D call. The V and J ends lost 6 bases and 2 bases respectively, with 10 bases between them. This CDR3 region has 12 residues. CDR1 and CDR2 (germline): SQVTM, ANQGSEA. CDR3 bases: TGCAGCGTGTATACAGAGCAAGAGACCCAGTACTTC. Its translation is CSVYTEQETQYF.

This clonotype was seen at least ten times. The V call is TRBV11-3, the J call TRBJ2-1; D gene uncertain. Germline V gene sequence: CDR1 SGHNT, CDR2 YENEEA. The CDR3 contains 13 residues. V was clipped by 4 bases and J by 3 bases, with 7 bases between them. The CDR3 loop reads CASSSGNYNEQFF. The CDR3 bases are TGTGCCAGCAGCTCTGGCAACTACAATGAGCAGTTCTTC.

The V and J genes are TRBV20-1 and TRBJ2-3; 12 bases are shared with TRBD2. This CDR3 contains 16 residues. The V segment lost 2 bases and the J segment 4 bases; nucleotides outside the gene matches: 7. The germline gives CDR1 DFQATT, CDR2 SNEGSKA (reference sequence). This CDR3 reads CSARPTSGGGADTQYF. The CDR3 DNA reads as TGCAGTGCTAGACCGACTAGCGGGGGTGGGGCAGATACGCAGTATTTT.

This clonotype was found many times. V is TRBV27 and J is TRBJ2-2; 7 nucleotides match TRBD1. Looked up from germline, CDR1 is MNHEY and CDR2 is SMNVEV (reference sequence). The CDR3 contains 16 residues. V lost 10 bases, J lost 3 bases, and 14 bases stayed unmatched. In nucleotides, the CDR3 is TGTGCCACCTCGGACAGGACCCCTGTTTACACCGGGGAGCTGTTTTTT. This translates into CATSDRTPVYTGELFF.

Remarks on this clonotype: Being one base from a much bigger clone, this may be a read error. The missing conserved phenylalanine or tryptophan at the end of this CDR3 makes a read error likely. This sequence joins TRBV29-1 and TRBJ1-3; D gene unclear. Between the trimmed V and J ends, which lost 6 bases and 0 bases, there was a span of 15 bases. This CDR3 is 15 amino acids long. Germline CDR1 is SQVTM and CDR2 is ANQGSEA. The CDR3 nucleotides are TGCAGCGTGGACTCCGGGAGAAACTCTGGAAACACCATATATTAT. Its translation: CSVDSGRNSGNTIYY.